This TCR beta chain was retrieved from a study of cytomegalovirus exposure and HLA in healthy donors. Of note for this clone: The antigen remains unidentified.

Germline CDR1 SGHTA, CDR2 FQGNSA. The V and J ends lost 5 bases and 1 base, in that order; junction bases with no gene match: 9. The CDR3 runs 16 residues. The PCR had 60 Vbeta and 13 Jbeta primers. Assay: immunoSEQ multiplex PCR; the TCRdb copy retains only in-frame clones and omits some. The table lists tens of thousands of clones, around 81% of them singletons. The study's findings and limits: V- and J-gene trimming in TCR beta was tied to a missense DCLRE1C variant by an analysis performed later. Altogether, some 170 TCR beta chains were recorded as cytomegalovirus-associated.

V gene TRBV7-2 combines with J gene TRBJ2-7, with 9 bases aligning to TRBD1. The material sequenced was PBMCs. The sequence was collected from a male donor in good health and CMV-seronegative. CDR3 region: CASSRNGQGSSYEQYF. CDR3 DNA sequence: TGTGCCAGCAGCCGGAACGGACAGGGGTCTTCCTACGAGCAGTACTTC.